Following are 11 T cell receptor beta chains from one sample sequenced in a study of regulatory T cells in long-lasting Graves disease. Time point specified: newly diagnosed GD, antithyroid drugs for less than 3 months. RNA extracted from PBMCs served as the sequencing template. Building of the TCR beta libraries involved iRepertoire HTBI primers and Arm-PCR of CDR3 regions. TCRdb used MiXCR to reprocess the multiplex PCR reads, holding one entry per CDR3 protein. The sample lists hundreds of thousands of distinct CDR3 sequences, about 13% occurring once. These data were also filed under a second study, of T cells in Graves' hyperthyroidism and ophthalmopathy.

This sample comprised peripheral blood mononuclear cells (PBMCs), obtained at new diagnosis, from a patient treated with antithyroid drugs. Receptor source: a man aged 25-45 years with Graves disease.

This clonotype was observed a few times. The genes are TRBV20-1 and TRBJ2-3; possible D gene TRBD2, 6 bases. Germline-derived CDR1 and CDR2 are DFQATT and SNEGSKA (reference sequence). V was cut by 0 bases and J by 0 bases, with 16 bases left in between. The CDR3 sequence is 17 residues long. The CDR3 region is CSARDLFGGASTDTQYF. CDR3 nucleotide sequence: TGCAGTGCTAGAGATCTTTTCGGCGGGGCTAGCACAGATACGCAGTATTTT.

This clonotype was seen ten or more times. The rearrangement joins TRBV29-1 to TRBJ2-7; D is uncertain. This CDR3 spans 12 amino acids. V was trimmed by 4 bases and J by 0 bases, leaving 7 bases between them. CDR1 SQVTM and CDR2 ANQGSEA come from the germline V gene. The CDR3 loop reads CSVAETSYEQYF. In DNA, the CDR3 is TGCAGCGTTGCGGAGACCTCCTACGAGCAGTACTTC.

This clonotype has at least ten counts. V is TRBV12-3 or TRBV12-4 and J is TRBJ1-2, with 8 nucleotides matching TRBD1. V gave up 5 bases and J gave up 8 bases; unmatched junction bases: 7. CDR3 length: 13 residues. The CDR3 here is CASSPLQGDGYTF. CDR3 bases: TGTGCCAGCAGTCCCCTACAGGGGGACGGCTACACCTTC.

This clonotype appeared many times. The V and J genes are TRBV2 and TRBJ2-6, with 8 bases matching TRBD1. Trimming took 5 bases from V and 8 from J; bases not matched to a gene: 2. Germline V gene data show CDR1 as SNHLY and CDR2 as FYNNEI. The CDR3 runs 13 residues. CDR3 DNA sequence: TGTGCCAGCAGTAGACAGGGGTCCAACGTCCTGACTTTC. Protein: CASSRQGSNVLTF.

This chain uses TRBV7-3 with TRBJ2-7; 9 bases agree with TRBD1. Germline V lookup: CDR1 SGHTA, CDR2 FQGTGA. V trimming: 2 bases; J trimming: 2 bases; junction bases outside the gene matches: 19. This CDR3 is 20 amino acids long. The CDR3 bases are TGTGCCAGCAGCTTAGCCTTTGGGACAGGGAAGGGGTGGGGAGCCTACGAGCAGTACTTC. Protein: CASSLAFGTGKGWGAYEQYF.

This clonotype was counted ten times or more. The V call is TRBV20-1, the J call TRBJ2-4, with D maybe TRBD2 (5 bases). This CDR3 is 15 amino acids long. V lost 6 bases and J 0 bases, leaving 15 bases between the germline ends. CDR1 and CDR2 (germline): DFQATT, SNEGSKA (reference sequence). In DNA form, the CDR3 reads TGCAGTGCAGACTCCCACGAGGGAGCCAAAAACATTCAGTACTTC. It specifies CSADSHEGAKNIQYF.

This clonotype showed up many times. The rearrangement links TRBV3-1 to TRBJ2-5; 8 bases map to TRBD2. The CDR3 spans 16 residues. V lost 0 bases and J lost 4; bases outside the gene matches: 7. The germline gives CDR1 LGHDT, CDR2 YNNKEL (reference sequence). The CDR3 is CASSQDRLAGVETQYF. CDR3 coding DNA: TGTGCCAGCAGCCAAGACCGTCTAGCGGGTGTAGAGACCCAGTACTTC.

Many counts were recorded for this clonotype. V is TRBV14 and J is TRBJ1-1; no clear D gene. With 5 bases removed from V and 0 bases from J, the gap between germline ends came to 16 bases. Germline CDR1 reads SGHDN; CDR2 reads FVKESK. The CDR3 is made up of 16 amino acids. CDR3 sequence (DNA): TGTGCCAGCAGCACTCGGCCCTGGGCCATGAACACTGAAGCTTTCTTT. This codes for CASSTRPWAMNTEAFF.

This clonotype was counted a few times. V usage is TRBV6-5 and J usage is TRBJ2-7; 8 bases align to TRBD2. V lost 3 bases to trimming and J lost 4 bases; unmatched junction nucleotides: 5. The CDR3 extends over 14 amino acids. CDR1 is MNHEY, CDR2 SVGAGI, per germline. CDR3: CASSYVVAGYEQYF. The CDR3, as DNA: TGTGCCAGCAGTTATGTAGTAGCGGGATACGAGCAGTACTTC.

In its sample, this clonotype was seen a few times. A read error may explain this, as a much larger clone is one base away. This chain joins TRBV6-2 or TRBV6-3 and TRBJ1-1; D gene ambiguous. Germline CDR1 MNHEY, CDR2 SVGEGT. The CDR3 has 14 amino acids. The CDR3 sequence: CASNYWARDTEAFF. The CDR3 coding sequence is TGTGCCAGCAATTACTGGGCGAGGGATACTGAAGCTTTCTTT.

This clonotype came up many times. The gene calls are TRBV29-1 and TRBJ2-2, with TRBD1 as a possible D gene (6 bases). With 4 bases removed from V and 8 bases from J, the gap between germline ends came to 17 bases. The germline V gene encodes CDR1 SQVTM and CDR2 ANQGSEA. CDR3 size: 14 residues. The CDR3 loop is CSVGEMGARGELFF. CDR3 coding DNA: TGCAGCGTTGGAGAGATGGGGGCTAGGGGGGAGCTGTTTTTT.